This T cell receptor (beta chain) came from a study of T-cell reconstitution after alpha-beta-depleted transplantation in children. General observations from the study: Reported findings indicate that, about two months after transplant, alpha-beta T cells came from several hundred expanded clones, which were derived from non-depleted graft cells. Counts and diversity of T cells one year after transplant came mostly from newly produced T cells.

This clonotype was seen ten or more times. The antigen is not known. CDR1 and CDR2 (germline): LGHDT, YNNKEL (reference sequence). This CDR3 region has 11 residues. With 6 bases removed from V and 10 bases from J, the gap between germline ends came to 12 bases. The TCRbeta library incorporated unique molecular identifiers. TCRdb itself ran the PCR reads through MiXCR, one entry per CDR3 protein. The table has more than 85,000 distinct CDR3 sequences, around 7% seen once. The material sequenced was PBMCs, taken before TCRalphabeta/CD19-depleted stem cell transplant. The chain employs TRBV3-1 and TRBJ1-1; no firm D call. The sequence derives from a boy under 10 years old with acute lymphoblastic leukemia, due to receive a stem cell transplant. For the CDR3, the DNA is TGTGCCAGCAGTCAGGAGGCGGGAGCTTTCTTT. Amino acids: CASSQEAGAFF.